What follows is one TCR beta chain and its context. This specimen comes from a study of blood T cell repertoires in COVID-19. Turning to the study itself: Sites in the United States, Italy and Spain provided acute and convalescent COVID-19 samples. T cells, B-cell-depleted T cells, or PBMCs provided the cDNA or gDNA that served as material.

Germline V gives CDR1 SNHLY, CDR2 FYNNEI. There are 15 residues in the CDR3. The J segment lost 7 bases and the V segment lost 5 bases, leaving 6 bases of the junction unmatched. In the original workflow: It was from reference gene primer amplification that nucleated cell counts were estimated. Here immunoSEQ multiplex PCR was the method, and the copy in TCRdb shows in-frame clones only, minus some. D and trimming come from the DNA, and the V and J calls and clone size come from that table. The repertoire has about 190,000 clones, 88% of them found once; the top ten carry 6.2%. The chain carries TRBV2 and TRBJ1-6, with TRBD1 matching over 9 bases. Sequenced input: peripheral blood. The receptor was isolated from a woman aged 40 to 50 who had recovered from COVID-19. This chain's CDR3 is CASSPQGAGNSPLHF. CDR3 nucleotides: TGTGCCAGCAGTCCACAGGGGGCGGGGAATTCACCCCTCCACTTT.